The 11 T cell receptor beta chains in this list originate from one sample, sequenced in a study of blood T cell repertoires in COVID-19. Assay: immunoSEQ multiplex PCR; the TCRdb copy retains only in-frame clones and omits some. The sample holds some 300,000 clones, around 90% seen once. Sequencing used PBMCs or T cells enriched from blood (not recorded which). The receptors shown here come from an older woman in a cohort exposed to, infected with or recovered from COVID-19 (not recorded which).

CDR3 coding DNA: TGTGCCAGCAGTCAAAGGGGGTCTGGCTACACCTTC. Encoded protein: CASSQRGSGYTF. This chain connects TRBV12-3 or TRBV12-4 to TRBJ1-2; weak D call: TRBD1 (6 bases). The CDR3 length is 12 residues. V shed 5 bases and J shed 7 bases, with 11 bases lying between them.

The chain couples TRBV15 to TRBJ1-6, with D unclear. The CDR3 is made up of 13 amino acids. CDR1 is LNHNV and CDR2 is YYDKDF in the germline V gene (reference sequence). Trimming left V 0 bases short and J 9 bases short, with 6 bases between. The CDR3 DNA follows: TGTGCCACCAGCAGAGATCGGGGTTCACCCCTCCACTTT. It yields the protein CATSRDRGSPLHF.

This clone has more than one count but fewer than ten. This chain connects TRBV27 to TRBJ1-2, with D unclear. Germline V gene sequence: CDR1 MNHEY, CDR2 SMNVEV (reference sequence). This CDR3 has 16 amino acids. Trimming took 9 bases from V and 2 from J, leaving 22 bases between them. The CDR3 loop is CASGRARPRSNYGYTF. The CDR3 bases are TGTGCCAGTGGGAGGGCTCGTCCGCGCTCCAACTATGGCTACACCTTC.

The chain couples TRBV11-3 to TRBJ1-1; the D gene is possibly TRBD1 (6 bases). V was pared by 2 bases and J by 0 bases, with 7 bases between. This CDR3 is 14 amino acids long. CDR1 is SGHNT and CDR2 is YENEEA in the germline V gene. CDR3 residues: CASSLQGLNTEAFF. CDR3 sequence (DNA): TGTGCCAGCAGCTTACAGGGGTTGAACACTGAAGCTTTCTTT.

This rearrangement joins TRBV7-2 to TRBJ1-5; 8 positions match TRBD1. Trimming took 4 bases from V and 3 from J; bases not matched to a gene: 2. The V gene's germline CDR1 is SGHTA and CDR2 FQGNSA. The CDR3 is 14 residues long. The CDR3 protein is CASSSQGANQPQHF. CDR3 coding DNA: TGTGCCAGCAGCTCCCAGGGGGCCAATCAGCCCCAGCATTTT.

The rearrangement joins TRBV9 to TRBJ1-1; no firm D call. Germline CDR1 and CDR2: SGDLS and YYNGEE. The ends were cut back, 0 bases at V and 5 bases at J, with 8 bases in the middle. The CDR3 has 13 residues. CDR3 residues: CASSVAYMTEAFF. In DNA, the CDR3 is TGTGCCAGCAGCGTAGCTTACATGACTGAAGCTTTCTTT.

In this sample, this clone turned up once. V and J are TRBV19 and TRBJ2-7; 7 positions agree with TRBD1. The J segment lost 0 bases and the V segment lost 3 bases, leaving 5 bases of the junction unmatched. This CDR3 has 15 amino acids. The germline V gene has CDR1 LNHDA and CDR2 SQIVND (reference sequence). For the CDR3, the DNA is TGTGCCAGTAGTATCTTGAACAGGGGCTCCTACGAGCAGTACTTC. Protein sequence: CASSILNRGSYEQYF.

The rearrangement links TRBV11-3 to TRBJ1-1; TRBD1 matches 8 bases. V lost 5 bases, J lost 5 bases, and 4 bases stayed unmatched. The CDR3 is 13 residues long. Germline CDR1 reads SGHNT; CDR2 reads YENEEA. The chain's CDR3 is CASSTQGATEAFF. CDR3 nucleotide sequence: TGTGCCAGCAGCACTCAGGGGGCGACTGAAGCTTTCTTT.

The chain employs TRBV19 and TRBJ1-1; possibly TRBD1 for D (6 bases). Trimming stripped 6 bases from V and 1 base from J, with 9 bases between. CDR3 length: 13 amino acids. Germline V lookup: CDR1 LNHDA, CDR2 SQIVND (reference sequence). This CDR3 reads CASSMTGNTEAFF. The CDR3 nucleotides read TGTGCCAGTAGCATGACAGGGAACACTGAAGCTTTCTTT.

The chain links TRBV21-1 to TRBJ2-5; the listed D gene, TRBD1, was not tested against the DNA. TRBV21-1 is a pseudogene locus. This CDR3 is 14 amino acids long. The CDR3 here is CASSAHRGKETQYF. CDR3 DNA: TGTGCCAGCAGCGCTCACAGGGGCAAAGAGACCCAGTACTTC.

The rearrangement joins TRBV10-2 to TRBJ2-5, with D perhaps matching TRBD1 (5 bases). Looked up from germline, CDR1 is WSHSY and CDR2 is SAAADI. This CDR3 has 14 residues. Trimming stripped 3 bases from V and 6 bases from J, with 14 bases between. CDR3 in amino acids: CASSDTARAKTQYF. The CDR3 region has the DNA TGCGCCAGCAGTGATACCGCCAGGGCGAAGACCCAGTACTTC.